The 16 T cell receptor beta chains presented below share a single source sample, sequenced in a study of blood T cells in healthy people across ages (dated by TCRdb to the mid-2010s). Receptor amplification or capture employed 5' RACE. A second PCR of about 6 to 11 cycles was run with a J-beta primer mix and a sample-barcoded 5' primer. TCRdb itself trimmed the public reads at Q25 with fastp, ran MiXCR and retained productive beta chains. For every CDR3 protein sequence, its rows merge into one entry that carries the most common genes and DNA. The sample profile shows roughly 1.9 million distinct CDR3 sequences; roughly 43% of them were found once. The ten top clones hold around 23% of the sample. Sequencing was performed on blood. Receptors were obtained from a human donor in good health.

CDR3 sequence reads: CASSQEPDTEAFF. The CDR3 region has the DNA TGCGCCAGCAGCCAAGAGCCCGACACTGAAGCTTTCTTT. The rearrangement uses TRBV4-3 and TRBJ1-1; D is uncertain. This CDR3 region has 13 residues. V was clipped by 0 bases and J by 3 bases, with 5 bases between them. The V gene's germline CDR1 is LGHNA and CDR2 YSLEER.

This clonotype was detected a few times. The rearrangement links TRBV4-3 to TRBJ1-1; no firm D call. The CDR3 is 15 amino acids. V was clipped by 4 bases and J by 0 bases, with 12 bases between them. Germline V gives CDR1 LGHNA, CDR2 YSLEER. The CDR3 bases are TGCGCCAGCAGCCTGGACGGGTTTATGAACACTGAAGCTTTCTTT. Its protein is CASSLDGFMNTEAFF.

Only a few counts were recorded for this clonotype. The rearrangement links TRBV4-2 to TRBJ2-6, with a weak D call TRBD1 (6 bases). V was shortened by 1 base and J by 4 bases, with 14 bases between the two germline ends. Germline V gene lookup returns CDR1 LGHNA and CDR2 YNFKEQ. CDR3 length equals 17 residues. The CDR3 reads CASSQGGQGSGANVLTF. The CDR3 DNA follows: TGTGCCAGCAGCCAAGGGGGCCAGGGGTCAGGGGCCAACGTCCTGACTTTC.

For the CDR3, the DNA is TGTGCCAGCAGTCCCCGGGGCAGTCCTCTTGCGGAGCTGTTTTTT. Its protein is CASSPRGSPLAELFF. The genes are TRBV7-9 and TRBJ2-2; D is tentatively TRBD1 or TRBD2 (5 bases each). CDR3 length: 15 residues. Germline lookup yields CDR1 SEHNR and CDR2 FQNEAQ (reference sequence). Trimming took off 6 bases at V and 10 bases at J, with 21 bases between the two ends.

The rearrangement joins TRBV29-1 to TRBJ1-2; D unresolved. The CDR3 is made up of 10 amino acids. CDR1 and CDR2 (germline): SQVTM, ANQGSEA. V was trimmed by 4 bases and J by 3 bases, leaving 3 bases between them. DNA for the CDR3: TGCAGCGTTGTCCACTATGGCTACACCTTC. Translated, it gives CSVVHYGYTF. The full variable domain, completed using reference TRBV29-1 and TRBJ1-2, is SAVISQKPSRDICQRGTSLTIQCQVDSQVTMMFWYRQQPGQSLTLIATANQGSEATYESGFVIDKFPISRPNLTFSTLTVSNMSPEDSSIYLCSVVHYGYTFGSGTRLTVV.

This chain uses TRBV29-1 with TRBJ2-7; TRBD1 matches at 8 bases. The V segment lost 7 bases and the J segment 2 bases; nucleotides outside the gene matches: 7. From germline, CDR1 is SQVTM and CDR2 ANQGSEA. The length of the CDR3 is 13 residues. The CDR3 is CSGQDRATYEQYF. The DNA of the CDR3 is TGCAGCGGACAGGACAGGGCCACCTACGAGCAGTACTTC.

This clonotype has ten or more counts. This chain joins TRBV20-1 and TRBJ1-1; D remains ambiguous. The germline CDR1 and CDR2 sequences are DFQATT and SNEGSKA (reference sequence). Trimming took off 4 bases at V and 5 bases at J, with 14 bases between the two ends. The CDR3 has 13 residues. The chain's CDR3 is CSAKGWEGTEAFF. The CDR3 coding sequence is TGCAGTGCTAAGGGTTGGGAGGGTACTGAAGCTTTCTTT.

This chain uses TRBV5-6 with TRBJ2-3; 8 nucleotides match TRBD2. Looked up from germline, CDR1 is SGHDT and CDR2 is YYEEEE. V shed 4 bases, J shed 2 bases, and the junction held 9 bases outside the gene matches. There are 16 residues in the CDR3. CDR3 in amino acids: CASSARLATITDTQYF. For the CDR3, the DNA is TGTGCCAGCAGCGCTCGACTAGCGACCATCACAGATACGCAGTATTTT. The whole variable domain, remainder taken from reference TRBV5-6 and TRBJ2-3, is DAGVTQSPTHLIKTRGQQVTLRCSPKSGHDTVSWYQQALGQGPQFIFQYYEEEERQRGNFPDRFSGHQFPNYSSELNVNALLLGDSALYLCASSARLATITDTQYFGPGTRLTVL.

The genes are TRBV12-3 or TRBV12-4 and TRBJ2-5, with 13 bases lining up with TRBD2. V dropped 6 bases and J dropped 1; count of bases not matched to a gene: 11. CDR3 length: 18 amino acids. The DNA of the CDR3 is TGTGCCAGCAGCCTAGGACTAGCGGGGGAAGCACTCCAAGAGACCCAGTACTTC. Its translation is CASSLGLAGEALQETQYF.

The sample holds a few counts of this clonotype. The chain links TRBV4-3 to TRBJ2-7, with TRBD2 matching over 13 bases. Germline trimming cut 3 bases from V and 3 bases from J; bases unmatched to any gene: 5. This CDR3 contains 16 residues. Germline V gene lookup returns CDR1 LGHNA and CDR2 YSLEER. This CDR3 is CASSHTSGGAIYEQYF. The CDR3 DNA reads TGCGCCAGCAGCCATACTAGCGGGGGGGCCATCTACGAGCAGTACTTC.

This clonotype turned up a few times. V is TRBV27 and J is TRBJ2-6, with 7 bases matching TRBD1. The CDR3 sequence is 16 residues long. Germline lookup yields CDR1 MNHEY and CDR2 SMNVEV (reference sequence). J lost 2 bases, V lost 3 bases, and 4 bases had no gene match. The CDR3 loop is CASSFRGQAGANVLTF. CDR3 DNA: TGTGCCAGCAGTTTTAGGGGGCAAGCTGGGGCCAACGTCCTGACTTTC.

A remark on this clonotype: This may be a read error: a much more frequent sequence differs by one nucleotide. The CDR3 DNA reads as TGCAGCGCTACGACAGGGGTACGGGATGTGTACGAGCAGTACTTC. It yields the protein CSATTGVRDVYEQYF. V gene TRBV29-1 combines with J gene TRBJ2-7; 8 positions match TRBD1. The trim removed 7 bases at V and 4 bases at J, leaving 15 bases unmatched. Germline V gives CDR1 SQVTM, CDR2 ANQGSEA. This CDR3 region has 15 residues.

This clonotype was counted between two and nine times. CDR3 protein: CASSLAGDVQETQYF. CDR3 bases: TGTGCCAGCAGCTTAGCAGGCGATGTACAAGAGACCCAGTACTTC. This chain uses TRBV7-2 with TRBJ2-5; the D is unclear. Germline V gene sequence: CDR1 SGHTA, CDR2 FQGNSA. V lost 0 bases and J 2 bases, leaving 10 bases between the germline ends. The CDR3 extends over 15 amino acids.

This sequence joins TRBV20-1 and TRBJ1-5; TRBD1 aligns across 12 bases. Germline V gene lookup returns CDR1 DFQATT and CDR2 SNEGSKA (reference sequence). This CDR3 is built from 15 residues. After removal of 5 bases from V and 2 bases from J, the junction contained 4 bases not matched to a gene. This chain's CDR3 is CSAWDRGLGNQPQHF. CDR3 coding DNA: TGCAGTGCTTGGGACAGGGGGCTCGGCAATCAGCCCCAGCATTTT.

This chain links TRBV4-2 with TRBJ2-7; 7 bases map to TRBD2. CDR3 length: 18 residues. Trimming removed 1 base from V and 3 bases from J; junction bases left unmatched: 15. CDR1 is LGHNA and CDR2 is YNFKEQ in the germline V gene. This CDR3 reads CASSQVNREGSNFYEQYF. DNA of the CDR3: TGTGCCAGCAGCCAAGTTAATAGGGAGGGCTCCAACTTCTACGAGCAGTACTTC.

The CDR3 spells CSVAGLVFNEAFF. CDR3 DNA: TGCAGCGTTGCCGGGCTCGTGTTTAATGAAGCTTTCTTT. The J gene is TRBJ1-1, the V gene TRBV29-1; D call uncertain. The germline V gene encodes CDR1 SQVTM and CDR2 ANQGSEA. Trimming took off 4 bases at V and 7 bases at J, with 16 bases between the two ends. The CDR3 has 13 amino acids.